These T cell receptor beta chains were read from a single sample in a study of T cells in Graves' hyperthyroidism and ophthalmopathy. A single record per CDR3 protein comes from TCRdb applying MiXCR to the multiplex PCR reads. The table includes about 480,000 distinct CDR3 sequences, about an eighth detected once. Sequenced sample: blood. All receptors derive from a young woman with Graves' hyperthyroidism. Both conserved end residues are part of each CDR3. D genes are given only for firm matches.

d_call v_call cdr3_aa
TRBD2 TRBV11-2 CASSQRGGVNEQFF
. TRBV4-1 CASSQAVQQAYGYTF
TRBD2 TRBV5-1 CASSLGLAGVNEQFF
. TRBV3-1 CASSQDGSTDTQYF
TRBD2 TRBV3-1 CASGRLAGGPGTDTQYF
. TRBV27 CASSSGVHQPQHF
TRBD2 TRBV5-6 CASSLGLAGGYDEQFF
. TRBV3-1 CASSQDVFNYGYTF
TRBD2 TRBV12-3/TRBV12-4 CPSSPTSGSSYEQYF
. TRBV13 CASAGLHAEQYF
TRBD2 TRBV7-3 CASSPTRGVLLLAGVNF
. TRBV29-1 CSVVDLNEKLFF
TRBD1 TRBV9 CASSASGTVVNSPLHF
TRBD2 TRBV27 CASSSTWASGRAMETQYF
TRBD1 TRBV14 CASSQEGTGVSPLHF
TRBD1 TRBV5-6 CASSLGGVTGRQPQHF
TRBD2 TRBV6-8 CASSYKTSTIRETQYF
TRBD2 TRBV6-2/TRBV6-3 CASSYGTSSYEQYF
TRBD1 TRBV20-1 CSARARYRGLLSNQPQHF
TRBD2 TRBV9 CASTASGTSYNEQFF
. TRBV11-3 CASRNRASNNEQFF
. TRBV20-1 CSASPDSMFYGYTF
. TRBV9 CASSPQGRGTEAFF
. TRBV5-1 CASSLIGDPSYNSPLHF
. TRBV20-1 CSARGDLDTGELFF
. TRBV10-3 CAISEEDLHGEQFF
. TRBV12-3/TRBV12-4 CASSLEGSNYGYTF
. TRBV6-1 CASSEAPGGYGYTF
TRBD2 TRBV7-9 CASSLDLAGPYEQYF
. TRBV7-8 CASSLGRSGYGYTF
. TRBV11-1 CASNLRDSAETQYF
TRBD2 TRBV6-5 CASSYGRGTAYEQYF
. TRBV20-1 CSARDQGRNTEAFF
. TRBV19 CASIGGTASYNEQFF
TRBD2 TRBV3-1 CASSLREARDEQFF
TRBD2 TRBV11-3 CTSSLFGGRDTDTQYF
TRBD1 TRBV10-3 CAISGTGQTYGYTF
. TRBV7-9 CASSPLWAGRPFF
. TRBV5-1 CASRFLESPGELFF
. TRBV24-1 CATSECTGELFF
. TRBV2 CASSGGRRNYGYTF
. TRBV19 CASSTLGGSNQPQHF
. TRBV10-2 CASSEKGRYSNQPQHF
TRBD1 TRBV18 CASSPLLGTATGELFF
TRBD2 TRBV20-1 CSARDLSGSGTGELFF
. TRBV29-1 CSVERGHWNTQYF
. TRBV7-3 CASSSDGEKLFF
. TRBV4-1 CASSHLGGSNQPQHF
TRBD2 TRBV24-1 CATSGGREGRGTGELFF
. TRBV20-1 CSASLGRRGYEQYF
. TRBV18 CASSQSSDEQFF
. TRBV6-2/TRBV6-3 CASRKRQGLGELFF
TRBD1 TRBV24-1 CATSDYAHRDRGPPGANVLTF